This passage covers 18 T cell receptor beta chains from one sample sequenced in a study of early T cells in non-severe SARS-CoV-2 infection. From the 5' RACE reads, TCRdb called clonotypes with MiXCR, one entry per CDR3 protein. The data show about 16,000 distinct CDR3 sequences, about 4.8% seen once. The sequenced material came from whole blood. The receptors originated from an adult who was a healthcare worker with PCR-confirmed SARS-CoV-2 infection or an uninfected control (not recorded which).

This clonotype was counted at least ten times. V and J are TRBV6-5 and TRBJ1-6; D gene uncertain. This CDR3 is built from 13 residues. V gave up 4 bases and J gave up 6 bases, with 7 bases separating them. CDR1 and CDR2 (germline): MNHEY, SVGAGI. CDR3 sequence (DNA): TGTGCCAGCAGTTCTCGACCTAATTCACCCCTCCACTTT. Its translation: CASSSRPNSPLHF.

This clonotype was seen a few times. This rearrangement joins TRBV15 to TRBJ2-3; D is undetermined. The germline V gene encodes CDR1 LNHNV and CDR2 YYDKDF (reference sequence). The ends were cut back, 1 base at V and 7 bases at J, with 9 bases in the middle. The CDR3 has 13 amino acids. The CDR3 is CATSRGGRYTQYF. The CDR3, as DNA: TGTGCCACCAGCAGAGGAGGAAGGTATACGCAGTATTTT.

This clonotype was recorded at least ten times. The rearrangement uses TRBV10-3 and TRBJ2-2, with D perhaps matching TRBD1 or TRBD2 (7 bases each). Trimming took off 10 bases at V and 1 base at J, with 16 bases between the two ends. CDR3 size: 15 residues. Germline CDR1 ENHRY, CDR2 SYGVKD. Written as DNA, the CDR3 is TGTGCCAGTGGGAGGGGGCTACGGAACACCGGGGAGCTGTTTTTT. Protein sequence: CASGRGLRNTGELFF.

This clonotype has ten or more counts. The rearrangement joins TRBV7-6 to TRBJ2-1; 15 bases line up with TRBD2. After removal of 5 bases from V and 1 base from J, the junction contained 0 bases not matched to a gene. The CDR3 sequence is 16 residues long. The germline V gene encodes CDR1 SGHVS and CDR2 FNYEAQ. The CDR3 protein is CASSGTSGRSYNEQFF. The CDR3 bases are TGTGCCAGCAGCGGGACTAGCGGGAGGTCCTACAATGAGCAGTTCTTC.

This clonotype was found a few times. The chain joins TRBV28 to TRBJ1-1; D uncertain. The V gene's germline CDR1 is MDHEN and CDR2 SYDVKM. CDR3 length: 12 residues. Trimming pared 5 bases from V and 10 bases from J, leaving 14 bases between. The CDR3 region is CASSALLGGAFF. CDR3 nucleotide sequence: TGTGCCAGCAGTGCCCTTTTGGGTGGAGCTTTCTTT.

This clonotype was found many times. The chain has TRBV12-3 or TRBV12-4 and TRBJ1-2, with D maybe TRBD1 (5 bases). CDR3 length: 13 amino acids. V was shortened by 5 bases and J by 4 bases, with 11 bases between the two germline ends. Here the CDR3 reads CASSEGVVYGYTF. CDR3 DNA: TGTGCCAGCAGTGAAGGGGTTGTCTATGGCTACACCTTC.

V gene TRBV11-3 combines with J gene TRBJ2-5, with TRBD2 as a possible D gene (6 bases). V was cut by 1 base and J by 5 bases, with 17 bases left in between. The germline V gene has CDR1 SGHNT and CDR2 YENEEA. The CDR3 covers 16 residues. The CDR3 nucleotides read TGTGCCAGCAGCTTAGCGGTACAGCGGGCCTTCGAGACCCAGTACTTC. Residues: CASSLAVQRAFETQYF.

The V and J genes are TRBV7-6 and TRBJ2-3, with 13 bases fitting TRBD2. Trimming at V came to 1 base and at J to 3 bases, leaving 4 bases not matched to a gene. Germline loops: CDR1 SGHVS, CDR2 FNYEAQ. This CDR3 contains 17 residues. Written as DNA, the CDR3 is TGTGCCAGCAGCTTAGGGGTACTAGCGGGAGGGACAGATACGCAGTATTTT. This sequence encodes CASSLGVLAGGTDTQYF.

This clonotype was seen many times. The chain couples TRBV29-1 to TRBJ2-7; possibly TRBD2 for D (5 bases). The CDR3 sequence is 12 residues long. Germline V gene lookup returns CDR1 SQVTM and CDR2 ANQGSEA. Trimming left V 4 bases short and J 5 bases short, with 12 bases between. The CDR3: CSVGRAEHEQYF. The DNA for the CDR3 is TGCAGCGTTGGGCGGGCCGAGCACGAGCAGTACTTC.

The gene calls are TRBV4-1 and TRBJ2-3; D call uncertain. CDR1 is MGHRA, CDR2 YSYEKL, per germline. V was pared by 3 bases and J by 6 bases, with 7 bases between. The CDR3 runs 12 residues. CDR3 residues: CASSHPRDTQYF. The CDR3 DNA follows: TGCGCCAGCAGCCACCCCCGCGATACGCAGTATTTT.

This clonotype was picked up many times. This chain uses TRBV29-1 with TRBJ2-7; D ambiguous. The germline gives CDR1 SQVTM, CDR2 ANQGSEA. Trimming removed 5 bases from V and 0 bases from J, with 8 bases in between. The CDR3 runs to 12 residues. CDR3 in amino acids: CSVLWSSYEQYF. In DNA, the CDR3 is TGCAGCGTTCTGTGGAGCTCCTACGAGCAGTACTTC.

By sample fraction, this clonotype is medium-sized. The V call is TRBV7-2, the J call TRBJ2-7; TRBD2 agrees at 14 bases. The V segment lost 5 bases and the J segment 4 bases; nucleotides outside the gene matches: 1. Germline assignment: CDR1 SGHTA and CDR2 FQGNSA. This CDR3 region has 14 residues. The CDR3 DNA reads TGTGCCAGCAGCCGGACTAGCGGGAGGTACGAGCAGTACTTC. Translated, it gives CASSRTSGRYEQYF. Looking up the rest from reference TRBV7-2 and TRBJ2-7 gives the full variable domain: GAGVSQSPSNKVTEKGKDVELRCDPISGHTALYWYRQSLGQGLEFLIYFQGNSAPDKSGLPSDRFSAERTGGSVSTLTIQRTQQEDSAVYLCASSRTSGRYEQYFGPGTRLTVT.

This clonotype was recorded many times. The chain links TRBV27 to TRBJ1-3; D uncertain. Germline CDR1 and CDR2: MNHEY and SMNVEV (reference sequence). The CDR3 has 14 amino acids. V was shortened by 10 bases and J by 1 base, with 14 bases between the two germline ends. The CDR3 loop reads CATQHRPSGNTIYF. Here the CDR3 DNA reads TGTGCCACACAACACAGACCTTCTGGAAACACCATATATTTT.

This clonotype was counted ten times or more. V usage is TRBV6-5 and J usage is TRBJ2-5, with D possibly TRBD2 on 7 matching bases. Trimming took off 3 bases at V and 4 bases at J, with 15 bases between the two ends. This CDR3 spans 15 amino acids. Germline V gene lookup returns CDR1 MNHEY and CDR2 SVGAGI. CDR3 DNA: TGTGCCAGCAGTTATCACGGGGGGCGCGGAGAGACCCAGTACTTC. Its translation: CASSYHGGRGETQYF.

By sample share, this clonotype is medium-sized (0.01 to 0.1%). This chain uses TRBV12-3 or TRBV12-4 with TRBJ1-1; 7 bases are a match to TRBD1. The CDR3 length is 14 residues. V trimming: 7 bases; J trimming: 4 bases; junction bases outside the gene matches: 9. Written as DNA, the CDR3 is TGTGCCAGCAACGGGGATCGACAGGGCACTGAAGCTTTCTTT. Amino acid sequence: CASNGDRQGTEAFF.

This clonotype was observed a few times. The genes are TRBV11-2 and TRBJ1-1, with TRBD1 as a possible D gene (6 bases). Germline assignment: CDR1 SGHAT and CDR2 FQNNGV. Trimming left V 3 bases short and J 0 bases short, with 8 bases between. This CDR3 has 14 residues. The CDR3 DNA is TGTGCCAGCAGCTTGGGACAAATGAACACTGAAGCTTTCTTT. It is translated as CASSLGQMNTEAFF.

This clonotype appeared many times. The chain uses TRBV12-2 and TRBJ2-5. TRBV12-2 is a listed pseudogene. CDR3 size: 17 residues. The CDR3 is CASRLTLMDELRETQYF. The DNA for the CDR3 is TGTGCAAGTCGCTTAACCCTTATGGACGAACTCCGAGAGACCCAGTACTTC.

This clonotype was seen many times. The chain carries TRBV10-1 and TRBJ2-3; D remains unclear. Trimming pared 6 bases from V and 0 bases from J, leaving 13 bases between. Germline assignment: CDR1 WNHNN and CDR2 SYGVQD (reference sequence). This CDR3 is built from 15 residues. The CDR3 DNA sequence: TGCGCCAGCAGAAACACCTTATCGAGCACAGATACGCAGTATTTT. Protein: CASRNTLSSTDTQYF.